The sequence of this T cell receptor (beta chain) was determined in a study of shared clonotypes between healthy human individuals (TCRdb year 2020). Looking at the study overall: The cohort comprised a couple of women and a few men aged 18 to 49 years. Per donor, three plates each were used for CD4 naive and CD4 memory, two for CD8 naive, and one for CD8 memory. To estimate repertoire size and how much clonotypes are shared between individuals, the study performed deep sequencing of blood TCR repertoires from a handful of healthy adults. To increase sequencing depth and limit assay-specific biases, TCR repertoire library preparation and sequencing were carried out by different laboratories using diverse techniques. Each donor's leukapheresis produced roughly between about 0.8 and 10 billion PBMCs.

Here is what the overall study found, with its caveats: Larger estimated clonotype richness was generally found for naive subsets than for memory subsets. Because the study included only a small number of donors, the genetic and exposure-history diversity represented was limited. Pairwise subsampling led to the expectation that sequencing depth would affect the degree of clonotype sharing among donors. Across a few donors, approximately 5% of naive CD4, more than 3% of naive CD8, 2% to 2.5% of memory CD4, and approximately 0.4% of memory CD8 clonotypes were shared. Clonotypes shared by all four sorted-subset donors showed higher generation probabilities than non-shared clonotypes. Incomplete sequencing was indicated by rarefaction of sorted-subset datasets, despite the large sequencing depth. Only blood was sampled, and tissue TCR repertoires likely differ from those in blood.

CD8 naive samples were CD45RO-negative cells positively selected for CCR7, giving a CD45RA+CCR7+ population that excluded TemRA cells. The donors were healthy, HIV-negative adults with no recently reported acute infections or vaccinations. Every donor was a Caucasian adult living in Nashville, Tennessee, USA. After blood collection by leukapheresis, PBMCs were isolated using Ficoll-Histopaque density gradient centrifugation and then cryopreserved in the vapor phase of liquid nitrogen. Analytical flow cytometry was used to check the purity and quantity of each magnetically sorted T cell population. Genomic DNA was isolated from every sorted fraction and measured by UV absorbance on a Nanodrop 2000c. The CDR3 has 14 amino acids, counting the end cysteine and phenylalanine. CDR3 DNA is the only sequence kept; it has 42 bases, read in frame from the first base. Between the V and J ends, shortened by 0 bases and 7 bases respectively, the junction contains 12 bases. Per the germline V gene, MNHEY is the CDR1 and SVGAGI is the CDR2.

On this clone itself: Its antigen is still unknown. The record has no base qualities; no much larger clone is one base away.

Using the deep immunoSEQ assay, multiplex PCR amplified TCR CDR3 regions from genomic DNA. For each cell subset, the extracted genomic DNA was distributed evenly across all wells of several immunoSEQ 96-well plates, and each plate served as one replicate. For sorted subsets, approximately 0.2 ug of genomic DNA, equivalent to 30,000 or so T cell genomes, went into each replicate PCR. Purified libraries were quantified with a Qubit 3.0 fluorometer, sized on a Bioanalyzer 2100, and re-quantified with the KAPA Library Quantification kit. Each immunoSEQ 96-well plate was sequenced on its own single-read 150-cycle Illumina NextSeq 550 flow cell. The study's own analysis went as follows. The immunoSEQ output contained only junctional sequences without quality scores, so filtering could not match that applied to full-length reads. To assign V/J genes and CDR3, sequences were annotated against IMGT germline references using PyIR, a Python wrapper for IgBLAST v1.9. Reads were filtered out if the reads had weak V/J assignments (E-value above 1e-6), no CDR3, stop codons, out-of-frame junctions, or ambiguous translated residues. V3J clonotypes were defined as sequences sharing an identical inferred V gene, J gene, and CDR3 amino acid sequence. The percentage overlap between two repertoires was calculated by dividing the number of shared unique clonotypes by the size of the smaller repertoire. Repertoire richness was assessed with RTK rarefaction, the Chao1 estimator, and Recon v2.1 estimates of unobserved clonotypes. For all TCRbeta clonotypes obtained by the gDNA method from four donors, generation probabilities were computed with OLGA. TCRdb obtained this table from immuneACCESS and retained in-frame rearrangements with V and J assigned. These tables miss some clones; where compared with another copy, unresolved V genes account for less than half of the shortfall, and the remainder is unexplained. From that table come the V and J calls and clone size; the DNA was used to work out D and trimming. In all, the sample holds about 2.1 million clones, and around 93% of those were seen once. Around 1.7% of the sample is taken by the ten largest.

Specimen: naive CD8+ T cells from PBMCs. The meaning of the sample's cell subset or site label: CD45RA+CCR7+. The sequence was collected from a man younger than 30 in good health. Some clones in this sample may be carry-over from other donors' samples. This sequence uses TRBV6-5 and TRBJ1-2, with TRBD1 tentatively as D gene (5 bases match). The CDR3 in this case is CASSYSGAGRGYTF. The nucleotide sequence is given as TGTGCCAGCAGTTACTCTGGGGCAGGACGTGGCTACACCTTC.